This T cell receptor beta chain was obtained from a study of blood T cell repertoires in COVID-19 (dated by TCRdb to the early 2020s). Study-wide context: Collaborator samples came from the United States, Italy and Spain and covered acute and convalescent phases of COVID-19. The prospective study material was composed of cDNA or gDNA derived from T cells, B-cell-depleted T cells, or PBMCs. The dataset comprised deeply sampled blood TCRbeta repertoires from subjects exposed to, actively infected with, or recovered from COVID-19. A freely available public database, intended as a resource for researchers studying the immune response to SARS-CoV-2, is where the repertoires were released. The samples were drawn from the first 160 participants of the ongoing ImmuneRACE study and from about 1,200 subjects provided by 6 global collaborators. Nearly every sample came with metadata listing a de-identified subject ID, COVID-19 status, age in years and sex. Where available, HLA class I and class II types were obtained from metadata supplied by the sample provider rather than from assay-based typing.

TCRbeta CDR3 regions were amplified from genomic DNA using the immunoSEQ Assay, a bias-controlled multiplex PCR. The paper's data handling went like this. Within the assay, amplification of reference gene primers was used to estimate how many nucleated cells each sample contained. To quantify the absolute abundance of each unique TCRbeta CDR3 rearrangement, sequence reads were collapsed and filtered. For each sample, productive Simpson clonality was calculated by taking the square root of Simpson's diversity index across productive rearrangements. As stored in TCRdb, this immuneACCESS dataset retains in-frame rearrangements with V and J assigned. A fraction of the clones does not appear; measured against another copy, unresolved V genes explain less than half of the discrepancy, and the remainder lacks a known reason. V and J calls and clone size are given by that table; D and trimming were obtained from the DNA. For this sample the table gives 150,000 to 200,000 clones, of which 85% to 90% were detected only once. More than 3% of the sample rests with the top ten.

Trimmed from V: 3 bases; trimmed from J: 0 bases; junction bases lacking a gene match: 15. The germline V gene sets CDR1 to SGDLS and CDR2 to YYNGEE. Taken from cysteine to phenylalanine, the CDR3 has 19 residues. The kept DNA is CDR3 alone, 57 bases in frame from the first base. Whole blood was collected in K2EDTA tubes by collaborating institutions according to the institutions' own protocols. For TCRbeta analysis, collaborators shipped samples in one of three forms: frozen whole blood, isolated PBMCs, or DNA extracted from either of those sample types. Study-wide conclusions, independent of this receptor: The quantity of clinical and demographic metadata differed by source and by participant and was supplied without curation.

This clone was observed a few times. This receptor's antigen is unknown. No much larger clonotype is one base removed from it; base qualities were not supplied. The specimen was peripheral blood. The TCR originated in a woman aged 70-85 years with acute or convalescent COVID-19. This chain is built from TRBV9 and TRBJ1-3, and 7 bases in between align with TRBD1. The CDR3 sequence is CASSGQGTDGKDSGNTIYF. The nucleotide sequence is TGTGCCAGCAGCGGCCAGGGGACAGATGGAAAAGACTCTGGAAACACCATATATTTT. The entire variable domain, with the stretches around the CDR3 drawn from the reference TRBV9 and TRBJ1-3 proteins, is DSGVTQTPKHLITATGQRVTLRCSPRSGDLSVYWYQQSLDQGLQFLIQYYNGEERAKGNILERFSAQQFPDLHSELNLSSLELGDSALYFCASSGQGTDGKDSGNTIYFGEGSWLTVV.